This TCR beta chain was retrieved from a study of CD4+ T cells in melanoma. Using immunoSEQ multiplex PCR, the repertoire was profiled, and TCRdb retains in-frame clones only, with some absent. The sample holds around 55,000 clones, nearly 70% seen once. This clone was counted a few times. The clonotype was recovered from a human donor with melanoma. The sequencing input was tumor tissue.

For the CDR3, the DNA is TGTGCCAGCAGTTTAAGCCCCGCCTCTGAAGCTTTCTTT. As protein: CASSLSPASEAFF. This rearrangement joins TRBV27 to TRBJ1-1; D is ambiguous. The V and J ends lost 2 bases and 6 bases respectively, with 10 bases between them. Germline CDR1 and CDR2: MNHEY and SMNVEV (reference sequence). CDR3 length equals 13 residues.